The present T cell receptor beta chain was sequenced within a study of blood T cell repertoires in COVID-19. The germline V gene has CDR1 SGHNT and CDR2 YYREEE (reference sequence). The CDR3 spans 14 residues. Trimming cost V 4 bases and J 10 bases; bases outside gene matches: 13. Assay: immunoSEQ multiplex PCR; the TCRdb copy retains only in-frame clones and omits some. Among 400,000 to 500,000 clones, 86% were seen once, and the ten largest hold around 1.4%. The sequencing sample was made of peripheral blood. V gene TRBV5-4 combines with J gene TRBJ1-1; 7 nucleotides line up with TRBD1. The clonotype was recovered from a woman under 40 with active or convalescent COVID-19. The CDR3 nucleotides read TGTGCCAGCAGCCCCATGGACAGGTTGGATGGAGCTTTCTTT. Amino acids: CASSPMDRLDGAFF. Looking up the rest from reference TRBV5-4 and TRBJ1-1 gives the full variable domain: ETGVTQSPTHLIKTRGQQVTLRCSSQSGHNTVSWYQQALGQGPQFIFQYYREEENGRGNFPPRFSGLQFPNYSSELNVNALELDDSALYLCASSPMDRLDGAFFGQGTRLTVV.